This entry describes one T cell receptor beta chain. The sample holds many counts of this clonotype. Its antigen is not yet known. Base qualities are not provided; no much larger clone lies one nucleotide away. The data derive from a study of Graves' ophthalmopathy and Graves' hyperthyroidism (dated by TCRdb to the late 2010s). The study in broad terms: Peripheral blood samples were taken at the time of initial diagnosis, before any treatment was given. TCR beta repertoire signatures were used to distinguish Graves' ophthalmopathy from Graves' hyperthyroidism and to predict progression to ophthalmopathy. T-cell repertoires of thyroid tissue and blood were compared in more than 5 hyperthyroidism patients. To explore V-J signatures distinguishing ophthalmopathy from hyperthyroidism, a discovery set of around 97 patients (43 ophthalmopathy, 55 to 60 stable hyperthyroidism) was enrolled. Once sampling was done, hyperthyroidism patients were given methimazole at a starting dose of 30 mg daily, while ophthalmopathy patients were given high-dose intravenous methylprednisolone. In total, approximately 140 blood samples were TCR-sequenced: approximately 40 ophthalmopathy, over 70 hyperthyroidism and roughly 17 hyperthyroidism-to-ophthalmopathy patients. An independent validation cohort was composed of approximately 19 hyperthyroidism patients and over 15 patients who later progressed from hyperthyroidism to ophthalmopathy.

Here is what the overall study found, with its caveats: In validation, the model predicted ophthalmopathy progression with 70.59% sensitivity and roughly 72% specificity; approximately 12 predicted patients were CT-confirmed with GO in a median of around 6 months. Most expanded thyroid clonotypes with a frequency above 0.001 also appeared in blood, which suggests that blood repertoires may reflect the immune response in the thyroid. The 13-signature model separated ophthalmopathy from stable hyperthyroidism with around 90% sensitivity and 81% to 82% specificity in cross-validation, and 80%/75% in the test set. Sample size was not predetermined statistically, and investigators were not blinded to group allocation.

Stable hyperthyroidism was defined as no progression to ophthalmopathy within 18 months of follow-up. Hyperthyroidism patients were newly diagnosed, were aged 18 to 65 years, and had a disease duration under 2 months. Patients with other autoimmune diseases, uncontrolled infections, pregnancy or lactation were excluded from the study. Diagnosis relied on clinical symptoms, serum thyroxine, TRAb, thyroid ultrasound and orbital computed tomography. Ficoll-Paque density gradient centrifugation was used to isolate PBMCs from about 9 ml of fresh peripheral blood. Trizol reagent was used to extract the total RNA, and its quality was then checked on an Agilent 2100 Bioanalyzer. For repertoire sequencing, the TCR beta CDR3 regions were amplified from RNA transcripts. The first round was an RT-PCR using HTBI primers with the Qiagen OneStep RT-PCR kit, and this first round was followed by a second-round multiplex PCR, then size selection and purification. Libraries were sequenced on an Illumina HiSeq2000 using paired-end 100 bp reads. In the original analysis: SOAPnuke was used to process the reads, removing any read that contained adapters or uncalled bases, had a mean Phred below 15, or lacked an exact match to the constant primer or identifier. COPE v1.2.5 was used to merge high-quality paired reads. Unique nucleotide sequences were defined as clonotypes and aligned to IMGT TRB V, D and J references using MiTCR v1.1. Only V-J combinations with frequency above 0.0001 were analysed, covering about 99% of repertoires. A TCR clonal expansion and chaos score per V-J combination was defined as the ratio of F50 clonal expansion to chaos observed in the TCRdist matrix. Welch's t-statistics and random forest were used to narrow the features down to more than 10 V-J combinations, which were then fed into a naive Bayes classifier. Thyroid-blood repertoire similarity was quantified with the Morisita-Horn index. TCRdb passed the public sequencing reads through fastp at Q25 and MiXCR, retaining productive beta sequences. One record per CDR3 amino acid sequence lists the most common genes and DNA. What appears here as the V and J calls and clone size reflects TCRdb's work, not the paper's. The sample contains 300,000 to 450,000 distinct CDR3 sequences, roughly a sixth of them found a single time. Together, the top ten hold roughly 2.3% of the sample.

Material for sequencing was peripheral blood. This receptor was taken from an adult woman with stable Graves' hyperthyroidism.

CDR3 reads: CASSLGGALDYGYTF. The DNA sequence follows: TGTGCCAGCAGCTTGGGAGGGGCGCTGGACTATGGCTACACCTTC. The receptor chain draws on TRBV5-5 and TRBJ1-2; matching of 5 bases hints at TRBD1 as the D gene. Inclusive of the bounding cysteine and phenylalanine, the CDR3 is 15 residues long. The read is trimmed to its CDR3 DNA, 45 bases read in frame from base 1. The germline V gene (reference sequence) sets CDR1 to SGHKS and CDR2 to YYEKEE. The V end loses 0 bases and the J end loses 3 bases, and a stretch of 12 bases separates them.